This T cell receptor beta chain was observed in a study of shared clonotypes between healthy human individuals. Study observations and caveats: The study generally estimated greater richness for naive than memory subsets. Rarefaction curves obtained for sorted subsets showed sequencing incomplete despite large depth.

The CDR3 loop spans 16 amino acids. Germline V gives CDR1 SGHNT, CDR2 YYREEE (reference sequence). Germline trimming cut 4 bases from V and 0 bases from J; bases unmatched to any gene: 4. Of note for this clone: Its specificity is unknown.

The data were produced by immunoSEQ multiplex PCR, yet TCRdb's version contains in-frame clones alone and is incomplete. The table includes around 650,000 clones, about 96% detected once. The naive CD8 population came from CD45RO-negative cells selected for CCR7, without terminally differentiated effector memory CD45RA+ cells. Only Caucasian adults living in Nashville, Tennessee made up the donor group. The clonotype comes from a woman in her twenties or thirties in good health. Sample: naive CD8+ T cells sorted from blood. The rearrangement links TRBV5-4 to TRBJ2-2, with 9 bases that match TRBD1. The CDR3 loop reads CASSPRDRANTGELFF. DNA of the CDR3: TGTGCCAGCAGCCCGAGGGACAGGGCGAACACCGGGGAGCTGTTTTTT.